A selection of T cell receptor beta chains follows, all from one sample in a study of blood T cell repertoires in COVID-19. TCRdb's table, derived via immunoSEQ multiplex PCR, lists solely in-frame clones and lacks some. The table has some 380,000 clones, roughly 90% seen once; the top ten hold around 1.9%. What was sequenced was PBMCs or T cells enriched from blood (not recorded which). The receptors were sampled from a woman between 40 and 50 years old with acute COVID-19. Each CDR3 is given with its conserved first and last residue. Fields, in order: clone size, D gene, V gene, J gene, CDR3 protein, CDR3 DNA. D genes are given only for firm matches. Expanded clones are given a class, and other clones once, few, many or no size at all.

clone_size: .
d_call: .
v_call: TRBV25-1
j_call: TRBJ2-5
cdr3_aa: CASSESGTPTQYF
cdr3_nt: TGTGCCAGCAGTGAATCGGGGACACCGACCCAGTACTTC

clone_size: .
d_call: .
v_call: TRBV19
j_call: TRBJ1-2
cdr3_aa: CASFEESDNYGYTF
cdr3_nt: TGTGCCAGTTTCGAGGAATCGGATAACTATGGCTACACCTTC

clone_size: .
d_call: TRBD2
v_call: TRBV30
j_call: TRBJ2-1
cdr3_aa: CAWGLGGVYNEQFF
cdr3_nt: TGTGCCTGGGGGTTGGGGGGGGTGTACAATGAGCAGTTCTTC

clone_size: .
d_call: TRBD1
v_call: TRBV27
j_call: TRBJ2-7
cdr3_aa: CASSPGTGFVEQYF
cdr3_nt: TGTGCCAGCAGCCCCGGGACAGGGTTCGTCGAGCAGTACTTC

clone_size: .
d_call: TRBD1
v_call: TRBV3-1/TRBV3-2
j_call: TRBJ1-1
cdr3_aa: CASSQYGTGRTEAFF
cdr3_nt: TGTGCCAGCAGCCAGTACGGGACAGGGAGGACTGAAGCTTTCTTT

clone_size: many
d_call: TRBD2
v_call: TRBV11-3
j_call: TRBJ2-1
cdr3_aa: CASSLGKPGTSGYNEQFF
cdr3_nt: TGTGCCAGCAGCCTAGGGAAGCCTGGGACTAGCGGCTACAATGAGCAGTTCTTC

clone_size: .
d_call: .
v_call: TRBV5-4
j_call: TRBJ2-3
cdr3_aa: CASSKQGPTDTQYF
cdr3_nt: TGTGCCAGCAGCAAACAGGGTCCCACAGATACGCAGTATTTT

clone_size: .
d_call: .
v_call: TRBV2
j_call: TRBJ2-7
cdr3_aa: CASSVSGFEQYF
cdr3_nt: TGTGCCAGCAGTGTTTCCGGGTTTGAGCAGTACTTC

clone_size: .
d_call: .
v_call: TRBV27
j_call: TRBJ1-2
cdr3_aa: CASSLQGGRPNYGYTF
cdr3_nt: TGTGCCAGCAGTTTACAGGGAGGGCGTCCTAACTATGGCTACACCTTC

clone_size: .
d_call: .
v_call: TRBV6-5
j_call: TRBJ2-5
cdr3_aa: CASSYATGGQETQYF
cdr3_nt: TGTGCCAGCAGTTACGCGACCGGAGGCCAAGAGACCCAGTACTTC

clone_size: .
d_call: TRBD1
v_call: TRBV11-2
j_call: TRBJ2-7
cdr3_aa: CASSLDRSNTYEQYF
cdr3_nt: TGTGCCAGCAGCTTGGACAGGTCCAATACCTACGAGCAGTACTTC

clone_size: .
d_call: .
v_call: TRBV6-2/TRBV6-3
j_call: TRBJ1-2
cdr3_aa: CASSPSIRGYTF
cdr3_nt: TGTGCCAGCAGTCCGTCGATTCGGGGCTACACCTTC

clone_size: .
d_call: TRBD1
v_call: TRBV29-1
j_call: TRBJ1-2
cdr3_aa: CSVEGETQGARGYTF
cdr3_nt: TGCAGCGTTGAGGGGGAGACCCAGGGGGCGCGGGGCTACACCTTC

clone_size: .
d_call: .
v_call: TRBV19
j_call: TRBJ2-7
cdr3_aa: CASSIRPGAGSYEQYF
cdr3_nt: TGTGCCAGTAGTATACGTCCGGGTGCGGGCTCCTACGAGCAGTACTTC

clone_size: once
d_call: .
v_call: TRBV15
j_call: TRBJ2-1
cdr3_aa: CATSRGAPGLFWFF
cdr3_nt: TGTGCCACCAGCAGAGGAGCCCCGGGACTTTTTTGGTTCTTC

clone_size: .
d_call: TRBD2
v_call: TRBV7-6
j_call: TRBJ2-2
cdr3_aa: CASSTGLATNTGELFF
cdr3_nt: TGTGCCAGCAGCACGGGACTAGCGACTAACACCGGGGAGCTGTTTTTT

clone_size: once
d_call: .
v_call: TRBV21-1
j_call: TRBJ2-5
cdr3_aa: CASSKFDEDNQETQYF
cdr3_nt: TGTGCCAGCAGCAAATTTGACGAGGATAACCAAGAGACCCAGTACTTC

clone_size: .
d_call: .
v_call: TRBV5-6
j_call: TRBJ2-5
cdr3_aa: CASSPDWYQETQYF
cdr3_nt: TGTGCCAGCAGCCCAGACTGGTACCAAGAGACCCAGTACTTC

clone_size: .
d_call: .
v_call: TRBV18
j_call: TRBJ2-7
cdr3_aa: CASSPRAQPFEQYF
cdr3_nt: TGTGCCAGCTCACCACGGGCACAGCCCTTCGAGCAGTACTTC

clone_size: .
d_call: .
v_call: TRBV18
j_call: TRBJ1-5
cdr3_aa: CASSPSIVGQPQHF
cdr3_nt: TGTGCCAGCTCACCGAGTATCGTCGGGCAGCCCCAGCATTTT